The T cell receptor (beta chain) described here comes from a study of T cells in localized non-small cell lung cancer. The V gene's germline CDR1 is SGHDN and CDR2 FVKESK. The CDR3 spans 16 residues. V was trimmed by 1 base and J by 0 bases, leaving 11 bases between them. TCRdb's table, derived via immunoSEQ multiplex PCR, lists solely in-frame clones and lacks some. The sample lists almost 5,500 clones, roughly 85% occurring once. The V and J genes are TRBV14 and TRBJ2-3; D is undetermined. The source is a woman aged 40-69 years with stage II lung adenocarcinoma. The sample was PBMCs, taken before any cancer treatment. CDR3: CASSQGGRSSTDTQYF. CDR3 DNA sequence: TGTGCCAGCAGCCAAGGTGGAAGGAGTAGCACAGATACGCAGTATTTT.